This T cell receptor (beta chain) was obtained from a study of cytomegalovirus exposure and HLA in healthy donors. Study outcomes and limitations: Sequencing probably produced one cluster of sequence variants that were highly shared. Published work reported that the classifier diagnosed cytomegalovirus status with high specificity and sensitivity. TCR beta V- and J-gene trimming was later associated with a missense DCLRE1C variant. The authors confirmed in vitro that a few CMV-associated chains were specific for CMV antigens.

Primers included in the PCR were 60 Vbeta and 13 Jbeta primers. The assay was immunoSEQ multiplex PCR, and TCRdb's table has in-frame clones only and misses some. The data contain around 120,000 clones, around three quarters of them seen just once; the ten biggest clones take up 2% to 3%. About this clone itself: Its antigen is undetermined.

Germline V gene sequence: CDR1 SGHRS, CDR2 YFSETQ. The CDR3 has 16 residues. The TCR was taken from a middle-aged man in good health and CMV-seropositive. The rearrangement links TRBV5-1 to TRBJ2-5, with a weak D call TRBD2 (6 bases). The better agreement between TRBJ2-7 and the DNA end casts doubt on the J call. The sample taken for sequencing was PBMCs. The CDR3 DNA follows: TGCGCCAGCAGCTTGGTTGCGGGATCTACCTCCTACGAGCAGTACTTC. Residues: CASSLVAGSTSYEQYF.